This T cell receptor (beta chain) was captured by sequencing in a study of radiotherapy plus CTLA-4 blockade in lung cancer. Study as a whole: In roughly 17% of patients, objective responses were seen; 30% to 35% had disease control. Whole-study findings and limits: The study found tumor-derived TCR clones expanded in blood after radiotherapy plus ipilimumab. Dynamics of early blood T cell clones, together with interferon-beta, were reportedly the best predictors of response.

Clones were read by immunoSEQ multiplex PCR, and TCRdb kept only the in-frame ones, dropping some. The table has some 73,000 clones, roughly 74% seen once. Trimming took off 3 bases at V and 3 bases at J, with 11 bases between the two ends. The CDR3 runs 14 residues. Germline V gene data show CDR1 as SGDLS and CDR2 as YYNGEE. Concerning this clone itself: What it recognizes is unknown.

Alongside CTLA-4 blockade with ipilimumab, patients with chemo-refractory metastatic non-small-cell lung cancer received focal radiation. This receptor was obtained from a human donor with non-small cell lung cancer whose response to radiotherapy plus ipilimumab could not be evaluated. The chain has TRBV9 and TRBJ2-3; possibly TRBD2 for D (5 bases). The specimen was peripheral blood, collected from a patient treated with radiotherapy plus ipilimumab. This CDR3 reads CASSDLGATDTQYF. The DNA of the CDR3 is TGTGCCAGCAGCGACCTGGGAGCTACAGATACGCAGTATTTT.